This T cell receptor (beta chain) is from a study of T-cell memory formation after mild COVID-19. TCRdb independently ran MiXCR on the 5' RACE reads; one entry per CDR3 protein. The sample contains about 560,000 distinct CDR3 sequences, about a fifth of which appear only once. This clonotype occurred a few times. The clonotype was recovered from an adult woman who had mild COVID-19 (a few samples of this study predate the infection). Cell type and time point are not known. Sequenced: PBMCs or a T cell subset sorted from them (not recorded which).

The CDR3 DNA is TGCAGCGTTGAGCAGGGGACCAATCAGCCCCAGCATTTT. Translation: CSVEQGTNQPQHF. The V call is TRBV29-1, the J call TRBJ1-5; tentatively, D is TRBD1 (6 bases). Trimming took 3 bases from V and 3 from J, leaving 9 bases between them. The CDR3 runs 13 residues. Germline-derived CDR1 and CDR2 are SQVTM and ANQGSEA.